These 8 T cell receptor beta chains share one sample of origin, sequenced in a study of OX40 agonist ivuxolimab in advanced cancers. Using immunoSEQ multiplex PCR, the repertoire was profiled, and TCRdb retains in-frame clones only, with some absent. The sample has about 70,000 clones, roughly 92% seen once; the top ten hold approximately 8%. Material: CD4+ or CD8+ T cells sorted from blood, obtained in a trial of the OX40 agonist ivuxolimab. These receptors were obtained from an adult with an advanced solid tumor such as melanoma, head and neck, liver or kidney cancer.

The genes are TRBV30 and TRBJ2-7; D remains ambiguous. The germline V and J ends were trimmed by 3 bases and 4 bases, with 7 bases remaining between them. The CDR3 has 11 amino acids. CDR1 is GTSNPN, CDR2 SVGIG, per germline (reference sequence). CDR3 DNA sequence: TGTGCCTGGAGCGGAGTGTACGAGCAGTACTTC. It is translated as CAWSGVYEQYF.

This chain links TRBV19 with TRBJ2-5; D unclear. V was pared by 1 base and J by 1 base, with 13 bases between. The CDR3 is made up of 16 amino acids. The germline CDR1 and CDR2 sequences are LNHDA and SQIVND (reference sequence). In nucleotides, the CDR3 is TGTGCCAGTAGTATAGGGGCACTCGGGTCCCAAGAGACCCAGTACTTC. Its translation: CASSIGALGSQETQYF.

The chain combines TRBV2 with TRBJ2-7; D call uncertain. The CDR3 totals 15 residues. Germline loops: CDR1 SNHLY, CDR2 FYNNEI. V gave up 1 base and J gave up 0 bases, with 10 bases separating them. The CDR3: CASSEEPVLSYEQYF. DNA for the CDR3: TGTGCCAGCAGTGAAGAACCGGTACTCTCCTACGAGCAGTACTTC.

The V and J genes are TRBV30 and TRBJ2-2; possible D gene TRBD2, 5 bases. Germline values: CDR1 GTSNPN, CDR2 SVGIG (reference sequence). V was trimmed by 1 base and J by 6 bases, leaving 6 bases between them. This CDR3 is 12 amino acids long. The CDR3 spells CAWSDGAGELFF. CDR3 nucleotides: TGTGCCTGGAGTGACGGGGCCGGGGAGCTGTTTTTT.

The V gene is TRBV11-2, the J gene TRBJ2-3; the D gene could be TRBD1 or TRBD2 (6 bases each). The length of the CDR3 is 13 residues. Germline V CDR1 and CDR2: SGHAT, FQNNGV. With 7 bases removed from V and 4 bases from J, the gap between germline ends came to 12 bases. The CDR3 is CASTQGLADTQYF. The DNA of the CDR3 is TGTGCCAGCACACAGGGACTGGCAGATACGCAGTATTTT. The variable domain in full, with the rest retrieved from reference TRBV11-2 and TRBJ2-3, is EAGVAQSPRYKIIEKRQSVAFWCNPISGHATLYWYQQILGQGPKLLIQFQNNGVVDDSQLPKDRFSAERLKGVDSTLKIQPAKLEDSAVYLCASTQGLADTQYFGPGTRLTVL.

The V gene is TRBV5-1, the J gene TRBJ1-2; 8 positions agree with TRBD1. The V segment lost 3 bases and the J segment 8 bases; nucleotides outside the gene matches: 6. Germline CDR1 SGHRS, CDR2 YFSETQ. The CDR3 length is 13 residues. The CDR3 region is CASSSTGAGGYTF. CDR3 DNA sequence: TGCGCCAGCAGCTCGACAGGGGCGGGGGGCTACACCTTC.

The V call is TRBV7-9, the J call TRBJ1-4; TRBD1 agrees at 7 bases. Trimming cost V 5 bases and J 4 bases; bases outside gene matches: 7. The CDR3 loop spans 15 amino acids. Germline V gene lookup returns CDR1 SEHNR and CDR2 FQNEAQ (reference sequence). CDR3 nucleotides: TGTGCCAGCAGCCCCCCGGGACAGCTTAATGAAAAACTGTTTTTT. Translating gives CASSPPGQLNEKLFF.

As DNA, the CDR3 is TGTGCCAGCAGTCCAATAGGACAGTTAGATACGCAGTATTTT. Translated: CASSPIGQLDTQYF. This sequence joins TRBV27 and TRBJ2-3, with a possible D match to TRBD1 (6 bases). Deletions cut 5 bases from V and 5 bases from J, with 14 bases between. Per the germline V gene, CDR1 is MNHEY and CDR2 is SMNVEV (reference sequence). CDR3 length: 14 residues.